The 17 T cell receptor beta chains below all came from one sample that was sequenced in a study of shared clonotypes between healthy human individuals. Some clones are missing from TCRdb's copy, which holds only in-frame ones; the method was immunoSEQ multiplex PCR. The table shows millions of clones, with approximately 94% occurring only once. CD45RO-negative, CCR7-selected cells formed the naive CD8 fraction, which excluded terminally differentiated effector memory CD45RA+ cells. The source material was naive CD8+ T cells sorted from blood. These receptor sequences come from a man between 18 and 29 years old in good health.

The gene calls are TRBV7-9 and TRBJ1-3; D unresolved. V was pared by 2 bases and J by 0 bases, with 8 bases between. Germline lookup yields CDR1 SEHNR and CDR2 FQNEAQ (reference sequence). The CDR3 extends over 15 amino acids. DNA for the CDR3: TGTGCCAGCAGCTTATCGGCGGTCTCTGGAAACACCATATATTTT. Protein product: CASSLSAVSGNTIYF.

CDR3 in amino acids: CASSFDRGAEQYF. CDR3 sequence (DNA): TGTGCCAGCAGTTTCGACAGGGGCGCCGAGCAGTACTTC. This chain joins TRBV27 and TRBJ2-7; 8 nucleotides align to TRBD1. V lost 3 bases, J lost 6 bases, and 4 bases stayed unmatched. This CDR3 contains 13 residues. Looked up from germline, CDR1 is MNHEY and CDR2 is SMNVEV (reference sequence).

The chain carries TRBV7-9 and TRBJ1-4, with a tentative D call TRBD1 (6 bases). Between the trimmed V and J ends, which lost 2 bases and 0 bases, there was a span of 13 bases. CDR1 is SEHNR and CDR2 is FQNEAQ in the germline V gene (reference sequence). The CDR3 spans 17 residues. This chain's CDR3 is CASSLKDSSATNEKLFF. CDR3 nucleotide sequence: TGTGCCAGCAGCTTAAAGGACAGCAGCGCAACTAATGAAAAACTGTTTTTT.

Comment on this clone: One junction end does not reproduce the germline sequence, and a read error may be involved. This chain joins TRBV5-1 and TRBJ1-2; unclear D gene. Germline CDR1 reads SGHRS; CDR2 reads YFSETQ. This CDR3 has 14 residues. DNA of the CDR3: TGCGCCAGCAGCCAAATCGGGCCGGACTACGGCTACACCTTC. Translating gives CASSQIGPDYGYTF.

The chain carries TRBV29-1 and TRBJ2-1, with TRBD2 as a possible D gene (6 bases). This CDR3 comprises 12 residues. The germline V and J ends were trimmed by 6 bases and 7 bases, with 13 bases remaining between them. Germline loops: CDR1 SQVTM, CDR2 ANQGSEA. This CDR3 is CSVSGGANEQFF. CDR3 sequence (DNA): TGCAGCGTGAGCGGCGGGGCAAATGAGCAGTTCTTC.

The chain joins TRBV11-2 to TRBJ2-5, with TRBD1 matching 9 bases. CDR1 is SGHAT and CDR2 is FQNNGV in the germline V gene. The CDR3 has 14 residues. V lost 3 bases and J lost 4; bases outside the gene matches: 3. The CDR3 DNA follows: TGTGCCAGCAGCTTTAGGACAGGGGCAGAGACCCAGTACTTC. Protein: CASSFRTGAETQYF. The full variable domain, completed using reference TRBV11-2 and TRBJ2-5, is EAGVAQSPRYKIIEKRQSVAFWCNPISGHATLYWYQQILGQGPKLLIQFQNNGVVDDSQLPKDRFSAERLKGVDSTLKIQPAKLEDSAVYLCASSFRTGAETQYFGPGTRLLVL.

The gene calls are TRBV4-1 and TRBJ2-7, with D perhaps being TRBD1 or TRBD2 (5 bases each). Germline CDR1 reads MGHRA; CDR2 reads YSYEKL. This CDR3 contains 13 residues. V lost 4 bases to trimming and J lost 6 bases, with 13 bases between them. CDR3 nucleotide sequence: TGCGCCAGCAGCCCCCACCCCGGGGCCGAGCAGTACTTC. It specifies CASSPHPGAEQYF.

CDR3 sequence reads: CASSPWETDTQYF. The CDR3 DNA follows: TGTGCCAGCAGCCCGTGGGAGACAGATACGCAGTATTTT. The chain employs TRBV7-9 and TRBJ2-3; D may be TRBD2 (5 bases). The germline V gene encodes CDR1 SEHNR and CDR2 FQNEAQ (reference sequence). Trimming shortened V by 5 bases and J by 3 bases, and 9 bases separated the two germline ends. The CDR3 runs 13 residues. The full variable domain, with the rest looked up from reference TRBV7-9 and TRBJ2-3, is DTGVSQNPRHKITKRGQNVTFRCDPISEHNRLYWYRQTLGQGPEFLTYFQNEAQLEKSRLLSDRFSAERPKGSFSTLEIQRTEQGDSAMYLCASSPWETDTQYFGPGTRLTVL.

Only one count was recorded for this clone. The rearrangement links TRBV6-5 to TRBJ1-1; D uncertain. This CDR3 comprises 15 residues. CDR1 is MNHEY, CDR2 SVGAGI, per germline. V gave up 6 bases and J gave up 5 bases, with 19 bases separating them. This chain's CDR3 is CASRPPGYSDTEAFF. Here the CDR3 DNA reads TGTGCCAGCAGACCTCCCGGATATTCGGATACTGAAGCTTTCTTT.

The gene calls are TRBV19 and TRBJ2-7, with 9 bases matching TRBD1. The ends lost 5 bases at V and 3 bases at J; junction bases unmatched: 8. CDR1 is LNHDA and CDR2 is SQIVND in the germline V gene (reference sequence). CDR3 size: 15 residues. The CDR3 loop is CASSSGQGLSYEQYF. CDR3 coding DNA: TGTGCCAGTAGTTCGGGACAGGGCCTAAGCTACGAGCAGTACTTC.

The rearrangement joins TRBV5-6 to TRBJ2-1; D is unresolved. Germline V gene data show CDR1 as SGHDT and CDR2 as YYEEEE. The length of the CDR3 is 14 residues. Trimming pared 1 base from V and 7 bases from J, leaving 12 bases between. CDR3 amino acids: CASSLTLGPNEQFF. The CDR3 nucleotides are TGTGCCAGCAGCTTGACCTTGGGTCCTAATGAGCAGTTCTTC.

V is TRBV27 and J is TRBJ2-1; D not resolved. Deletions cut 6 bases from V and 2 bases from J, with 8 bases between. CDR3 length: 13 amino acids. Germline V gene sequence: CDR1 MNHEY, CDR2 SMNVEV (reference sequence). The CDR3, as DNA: TGTGCCAGCAGCCCTTTGACCTACAATGAGCAGTTCTTC. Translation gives CASSPLTYNEQFF.

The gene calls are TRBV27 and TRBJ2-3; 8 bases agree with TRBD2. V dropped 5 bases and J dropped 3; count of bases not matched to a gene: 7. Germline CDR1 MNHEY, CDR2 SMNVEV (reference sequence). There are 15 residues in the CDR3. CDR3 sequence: CASSPGLAETDTQYF. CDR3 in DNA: TGTGCCAGCAGTCCCGGACTAGCCGAAACAGATACGCAGTATTTT.

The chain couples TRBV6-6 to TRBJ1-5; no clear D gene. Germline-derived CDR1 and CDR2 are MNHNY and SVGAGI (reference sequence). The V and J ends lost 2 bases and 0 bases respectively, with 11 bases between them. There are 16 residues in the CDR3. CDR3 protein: CASSYRQEYSNQPQHF. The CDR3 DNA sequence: TGTGCCAGCAGTTACCGGCAGGAGTATAGCAATCAGCCCCAGCATTTT.

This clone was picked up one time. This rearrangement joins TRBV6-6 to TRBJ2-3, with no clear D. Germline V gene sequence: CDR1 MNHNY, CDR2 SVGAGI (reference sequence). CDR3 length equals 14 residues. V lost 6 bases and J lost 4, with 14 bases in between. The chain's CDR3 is CASRSYDPADTQYF. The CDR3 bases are TGTGCCAGCAGGTCCTATGACCCCGCAGATACGCAGTATTTT.

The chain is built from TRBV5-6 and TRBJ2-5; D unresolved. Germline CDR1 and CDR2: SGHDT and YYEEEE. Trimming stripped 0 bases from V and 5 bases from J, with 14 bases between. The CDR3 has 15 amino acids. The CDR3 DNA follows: TGTGCCAGCAGCTTGGATGTTCCGTCTCGGGAGACCCAGTACTTC. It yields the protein CASSLDVPSRETQYF.

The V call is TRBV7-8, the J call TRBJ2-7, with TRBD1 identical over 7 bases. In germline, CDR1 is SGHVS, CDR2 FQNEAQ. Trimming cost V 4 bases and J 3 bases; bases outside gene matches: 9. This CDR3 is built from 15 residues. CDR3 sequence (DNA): TGTGCCAGCAGCTCGCCTGACAGGGTGTTCTACGAGCAGTACTTC. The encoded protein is CASSSPDRVFYEQYF. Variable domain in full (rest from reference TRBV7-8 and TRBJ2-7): GAGVSQSPRYKVAKRGQDVALRCDPISGHVSLFWYQQALGQGPEFLTYFQNEAQLDKSGLPSDRFFAERPEGSVSTLKIQRTQQEDSAVYLCASSSPDRVFYEQYFGPGTRLTVT.